Below, 20 T cell receptor beta chains from the same sample are listed, as sequenced in a study of T cell repertoires in cytomegalovirus infection. TCRdb analysed the reads with MiXCR anew, one entry per CDR3 protein. The profile shows 200,000 to 300,000 distinct CDR3 sequences, approximately 15% of them singletons. Sequencing was carried out using PBMCs. The source of these receptors is a human donor in good health (CMV status not recorded). Some clones in this sample may be carry-over from other donors' samples.

The table lists this clonotype with a few counts. CDR3 nucleotide sequence: TGTGCCAGCAGACCCTACAGGGAAAGGACCGGGGAGCTGTTTTTT. Translation gives CASRPYRERTGELFF. This rearrangement joins TRBV6-2 or TRBV6-3 to TRBJ2-2; weak D call: TRBD1 (6 bases). This CDR3 contains 15 residues. Germline V gene lookup returns CDR1 MNHEY and CDR2 SVGEGT. V was cut by 6 bases and J by 5 bases, with 16 bases left in between.

This clonotype was detected ten times or more. This chain uses TRBV2 with TRBJ2-1; 10 nucleotides align to TRBD2. V lost 3 bases and J lost 2; bases outside the gene matches: 4. The CDR3 loop spans 16 amino acids. CDR1 is SNHLY and CDR2 is FYNNEI in the germline V gene. CDR3 region: CASSEGLAGAYNEQFF. In DNA, the CDR3 is TGTGCCAGCAGTGAGGGTCTAGCGGGGGCCTACAATGAGCAGTTCTTC.

Many counts were recorded for this clonotype. The V call is TRBV7-2, the J call TRBJ2-7; D ambiguous. The CDR3 spans 12 residues. CDR1 and CDR2 (germline): SGHTA, FQGNSA. V was cut by 1 base and J by 1 base, with 2 bases left in between. Written as DNA, the CDR3 is TGTGCCAGCAGCTTAGGGTCCTACGAGCAGTACTTC. Translating it yields CASSLGSYEQYF.

This clonotype came up a few times. CDR3 amino acids: CASSSGIEAFF. CDR3 in DNA: TGTGCCAGCAGCTCGGGGATTGAAGCTTTCTTT. V and J are TRBV5-4 and TRBJ1-1, with unresolved D. This CDR3 contains 11 residues. CDR1 and CDR2 from the germline V gene are SGHNT and YYREEE (reference sequence). V was cut by 3 bases and J by 7 bases, with 7 bases left in between.

The chain links TRBV2 to TRBJ1-1; the D gene is possibly TRBD1 (6 bases). V was clipped by 4 bases and J by 4 bases, with 16 bases between them. CDR1 and CDR2 (germline): SNHLY, FYNNEI. The CDR3 is 15 residues long. Here the CDR3 reads CASSARGGGSTEAFF. The DNA of the CDR3 is TGTGCCAGCAGTGCTCGGGGAGGGGGGAGCACTGAAGCTTTCTTT.

This clonotype was counted between two and nine times. The genes are TRBV7-2 and TRBJ2-7; 8 bases match TRBD2. The CDR3 has 14 residues. The germline gives CDR1 SGHTA, CDR2 FQGNSA. V gave up 5 bases and J gave up 3 bases; unmatched junction bases: 6. CDR3 protein: CASSQSGTSYEQYF. CDR3 nucleotides: TGTGCCAGCAGCCAATCCGGGACTAGCTACGAGCAGTACTTC.

In its sample, this clonotype was seen many times. The V call is TRBV7-6, the J call TRBJ2-1; 8 bases align to TRBD2. V trimming: 5 bases; J trimming: 0 bases; junction bases outside the gene matches: 6. This CDR3 contains 16 residues. In germline, CDR1 is SGHVS, CDR2 FNYEAQ. CDR3: CASSVTGTSSYNEQFF. CDR3 nucleotide sequence: TGTGCCAGCAGCGTTACCGGGACTAGCTCCTACAATGAGCAGTTCTTC.

Remarks on this clonotype: A much larger clone lies a single base off, so this may be a read error. V usage is TRBV2 and J usage is TRBJ1-1; D not resolved. Germline assignment: CDR1 SNHLY and CDR2 FYNNEI. The CDR3 runs to 13 residues. Trimming took off 2 bases at V and 0 bases at J, with 4 bases between the two ends. The CDR3, as DNA: TGTGCCAGCAGTGAATACATGAACACTGAAGCTTTCTTT. Protein sequence: CASSEYMNTEAFF.

This clonotype has just a few counts. The V and J genes are TRBV6-2 or TRBV6-3 and TRBJ2-3, with D perhaps matching TRBD1 (5 bases). The CDR3 is made up of 15 amino acids. The V end was cut by 6 bases, the J end by 3 bases, with 16 bases between. Germline V gene sequence: CDR1 MNHEY, CDR2 SVGEGT. Written as DNA, the CDR3 is TGTGCCAGCAGCGTCCCATCCGCAGGGACAGATACGCAGTATTTT. Translation: CASSVPSAGTDTQYF.

This clonotype was seen a few times. The chain has TRBV2 and TRBJ2-1, with D tentatively TRBD1 (6 bases). CDR1 SNHLY and CDR2 FYNNEI come from the germline V gene. V lost 5 bases and J lost 2, with 16 bases in between. There are 16 residues in the CDR3. For the CDR3, the DNA is TGTGCCAGCAGTCACAGGGACCTAAGAACCTACAATGAGCAGTTCTTC. It specifies CASSHRDLRTYNEQFF.

This rearrangement joins TRBV20-1 to TRBJ1-2; TRBD1 agrees at 7 bases. V was pared by 6 bases and J by 2 bases, with 6 bases of the junction left unmatched. The germline V gene has CDR1 DFQATT and CDR2 SNEGSKA (reference sequence). The CDR3 extends over 13 amino acids. The CDR3 DNA is TGCAGTGCCAGGGGGACGGACAACTATGGCTACACCTTC. Its translation is CSARGTDNYGYTF.

This clonotype was picked up a small number of times. This chain uses TRBV7-8 with TRBJ1-5, with D unclear. Germline loops: CDR1 SGHVS, CDR2 FQNEAQ. This CDR3 contains 15 residues. Trimming pared 6 bases from V and 3 bases from J, leaving 15 bases between. CDR3 sequence reads: CASRATGEYNQPQHF. The CDR3 DNA sequence: TGTGCCAGCAGGGCAACCGGGGAGTACAATCAGCCCCAGCATTTT.

This chain joins TRBV12-3 or TRBV12-4 and TRBJ2-5; TRBD1 matches 7 bases. The J segment lost 2 bases and the V segment lost 3 bases, leaving 3 bases of the junction unmatched. This CDR3 has 14 residues. The CDR3 DNA sequence: TGTGCCAGCAGTTTCGCGACAGGGCAAGAGACCCAGTACTTC. As protein: CASSFATGQETQYF.

This clonotype was seen only a few times. The CDR3, as DNA: TGCAGCGCTTCTGAGGGCTACACCTTC. Translating it yields CSASEGYTF. The rearrangement links TRBV29-1 to TRBJ1-2; D ambiguous. V was clipped by 7 bases and J by 8 bases, with 8 bases between them. CDR1 is SQVTM, CDR2 ANQGSEA, per germline. The CDR3 is 9 residues long.

The CDR3 loop is CASSLMAGRYGYTF. The DNA for the CDR3 is TGTGCCAGCAGTTTAATGGCGGGAAGGTATGGCTACACCTTC. The chain links TRBV28 to TRBJ1-2, with unresolved D. The CDR3 length is 14 residues. The germline V gene has CDR1 MDHEN and CDR2 SYDVKM. The V and J ends lost 2 bases and 5 bases respectively, with 12 bases between them.

The sample holds a few counts of this clonotype. The V and J genes are TRBV6-5 and TRBJ2-2; a weak D match, TRBD2 (8 bases). In germline, CDR1 is MNHEY, CDR2 SVGAGI. CDR3 length: 19 amino acids. V lost 5 bases and J lost 1, with 23 bases in between. CDR3 in amino acids: CASSGGRGRGAGNTGELFF. In nucleotides, the CDR3 is TGTGCCAGCAGTGGAGGGAGGGGGCGGGGGGCCGGGAACACCGGGGAGCTGTTTTTT.

The chain uses TRBV7-2 and TRBJ2-7; the match to TRBD1 covers 10 bases. This CDR3 has 18 residues. Germline V gene lookup returns CDR1 SGHTA and CDR2 FQGNSA. The V and J ends lost 1 base and 5 bases, in that order; junction bases with no gene match: 14. The CDR3 loop is CASSLGPNLGQGRHEQYF. The CDR3 bases are TGTGCCAGCAGCTTAGGGCCCAATTTGGGACAGGGGCGTCACGAGCAGTACTTC.

The chain is built from TRBV20-1 and TRBJ1-6; no firm D call. V was cut by 0 bases and J by 6 bases, with 18 bases left in between. Germline CDR1 and CDR2: DFQATT and SNEGSKA (reference sequence). CDR3 length equals 17 residues. In DNA form, the CDR3 reads TGCAGTGCTAGAGATTCAGACCGGGAGGGAAGTAATTCACCCCTCCACTTT. Protein: CSARDSDREGSNSPLHF.

V gene TRBV23-1 combines with J gene TRBJ2-3, with 13 bases that match TRBD2. TRBV23-1 is an ORF; its function is uncertain. V shed 5 bases, J shed 5 bases, and the junction held 10 bases outside the gene matches. The length of the CDR3 is 17 residues. In DNA form, the CDR3 reads TGCGCCAGCAGTACCCCTGGACTAGCGGGAGAGGAAGATACGCAGTATTTT. Its translation is CASSTPGLAGEEDTQYF.

This clonotype showed up just a few times. The rearrangement uses TRBV20-1 and TRBJ1-1; TRBD1 might be the D (5 bases). Deletions cut 2 bases from V and 3 bases from J, with 10 bases between. Germline CDR1 DFQATT, CDR2 SNEGSKA (reference sequence). This CDR3 region has 13 residues. The CDR3 coding sequence is TGCAGTGCTAGATCTTCGGGGGACACTGAAGCTTTCTTT. This sequence encodes CSARSSGDTEAFF.